The clone carrying this TCR beta chain has a handful of counts. Its matching antigen is unknown. Researchers took RNA transcripts and amplified the TCR beta CDR3 regions from them. Using the HTBI primer set, a first-round RT-PCR was run on the TCR CDR3. TCRdb reprocessed the multiplex PCR reads with MiXCR, giving one entry per CDR3 protein. The sample holds some 620,000 distinct CDR3 sequences, about 16% seen once. The germline gives CDR1 GTSNPN, CDR2 SVGIG (reference sequence). V dropped 0 bases and J dropped 12 bases, with 12 bases sitting between them. This CDR3 spans 12 amino acids. The sample originates from a study of T cells in Graves' hyperthyroidism and ophthalmopathy. General study results and limits: Ophthalmopathy stood apart from stable hyperthyroidism in a 13 V-J model.

Diagnoses were made from clinical symptoms, serum measures (thyroxine and TRAb), thyroid ultrasound and orbital computed tomography. The sequencing input was blood. The gene calls are TRBV30 and TRBJ2-1; no definite D call. This sequence originates from a woman younger than 45 with Graves' hyperthyroidism. In DNA, the CDR3 is TGTGCCTGGAGTGTACAAGGGATCGGGCAGTTCTTC. Translated: CAWSVQGIGQFF.